This T cell receptor (beta chain) emerged from a study of shared clonotypes between healthy human individuals. Study-wide background: There were three CD4 naive, three CD4 memory, two CD8 naive and one CD8 memory plates per donor.

Trimming left V 3 bases short and J 7 bases short, with 19 bases between. CDR1 and CDR2 (germline): KGHSH, LQKENI. The CDR3 runs to 16 residues. CD45RO negativity and positive selection for CCR7 defined naive CD8 cells, a population that excluded terminally differentiated effector memory CD45RA+ cells. Study conclusions and caveats: The expectation was that sequencing depth would affect clonotype sharing among donors. Some naive CD4 clonotypes, about 5.5%, turned up in common across a handful of donors.

Points on this clone: Its antigen remains unidentified.

TCRdb's table, derived via immunoSEQ multiplex PCR, lists solely in-frame clones and lacks some. The repertoire holds some 2,100,000 clones, under 95% seen once, with over 1.5% in the top ten. Sequencing was done on a sample of naive CD8+ T cells from PBMCs. This TCR derives from a young man in good health. Some clones in this sample may be carry-over from other donors' samples. The chain has TRBV18 and TRBJ2-1; D may correspond to TRBD1 or TRBD2 (5 bases each). CDR3 in amino acids: CASSPKLGAPGNEQFF. The CDR3 nucleotides are TGTGCCAGCTCACCCAAACTAGGGGCCCCGGGGAATGAGCAGTTCTTC.